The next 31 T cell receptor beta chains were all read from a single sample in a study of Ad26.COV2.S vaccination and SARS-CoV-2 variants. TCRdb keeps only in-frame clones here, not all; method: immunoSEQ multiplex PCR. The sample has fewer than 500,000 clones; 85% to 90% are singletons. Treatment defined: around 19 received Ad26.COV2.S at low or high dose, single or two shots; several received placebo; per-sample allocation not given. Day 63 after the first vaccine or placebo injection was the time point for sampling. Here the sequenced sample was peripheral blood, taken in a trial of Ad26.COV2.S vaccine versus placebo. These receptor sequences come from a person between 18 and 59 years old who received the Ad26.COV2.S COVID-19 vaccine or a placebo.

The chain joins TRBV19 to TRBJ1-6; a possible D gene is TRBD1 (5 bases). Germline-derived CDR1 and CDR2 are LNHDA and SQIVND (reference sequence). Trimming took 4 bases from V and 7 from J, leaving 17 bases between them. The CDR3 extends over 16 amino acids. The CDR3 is CASSNRAVRDNSPLHF. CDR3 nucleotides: TGTGCCAGTAGTAACCGGGCCGTGAGGGACAATTCACCCCTCCACTTT.

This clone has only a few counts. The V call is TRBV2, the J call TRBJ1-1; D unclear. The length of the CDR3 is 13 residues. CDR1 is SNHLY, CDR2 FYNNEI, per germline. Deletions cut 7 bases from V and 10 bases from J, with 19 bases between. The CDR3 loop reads CASKTELEGVAFF. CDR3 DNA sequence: TGTGCCAGCAAGACGGAACTGGAAGGTGTAGCTTTCTTT.

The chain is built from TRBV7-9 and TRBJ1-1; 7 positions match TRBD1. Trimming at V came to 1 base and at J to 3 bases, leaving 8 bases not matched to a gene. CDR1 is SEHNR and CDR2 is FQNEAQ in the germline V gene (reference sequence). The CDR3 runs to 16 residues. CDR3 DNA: TGTGCCAGCAGCTTAGTCTACAGGGGACCGGACACTGAAGCTTTCTTT. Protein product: CASSLVYRGPDTEAFF. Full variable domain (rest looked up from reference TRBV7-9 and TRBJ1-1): DTGVSQNPRHKITKRGQNVTFRCDPISEHNRLYWYRQTLGQGPEFLTYFQNEAQLEKSRLLSDRFSAERPKGSFSTLEIQRTEQGDSAMYLCASSLVYRGPDTEAFFGQGTRLTVV.

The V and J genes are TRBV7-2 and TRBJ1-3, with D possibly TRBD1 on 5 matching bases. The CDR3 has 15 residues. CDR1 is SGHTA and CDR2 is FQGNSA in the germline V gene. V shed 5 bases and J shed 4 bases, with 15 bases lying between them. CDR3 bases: TGTGCCAGCAGCCAGGCCGGGACTCTGGGAAACACCATATATTTT. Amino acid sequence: CASSQAGTLGNTIYF. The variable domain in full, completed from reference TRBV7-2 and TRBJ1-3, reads GAGVSQSPSNKVTEKGKDVELRCDPISGHTALYWYRQSLGQGLEFLIYFQGNSAPDKSGLPSDRFSAERTGGSVSTLTIQRTQQEDSAVYLCASSQAGTLGNTIYFGEGSWLTVV.

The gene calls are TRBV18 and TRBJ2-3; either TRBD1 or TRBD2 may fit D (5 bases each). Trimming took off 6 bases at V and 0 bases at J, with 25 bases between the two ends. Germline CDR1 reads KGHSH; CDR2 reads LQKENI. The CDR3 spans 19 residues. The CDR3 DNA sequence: TGTGCCAGCTCCCCTCGGGATGTAGGGGCCCTCTCTAGCACAGATACGCAGTATTTT. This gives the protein CASSPRDVGALSSTDTQYF.

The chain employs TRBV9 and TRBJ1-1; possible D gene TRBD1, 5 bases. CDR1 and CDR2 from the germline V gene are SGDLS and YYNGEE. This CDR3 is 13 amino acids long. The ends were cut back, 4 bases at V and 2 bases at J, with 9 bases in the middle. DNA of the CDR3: TGTGCCAGCAGCCCCGGGACCAACACTGAAGCTTTCTTT. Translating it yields CASSPGTNTEAFF. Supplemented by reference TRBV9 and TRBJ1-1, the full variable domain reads DSGVTQTPKHLITATGQRVTLRCSPRSGDLSVYWYQQSLDQGLQFLIQYYNGEERAKGNILERFSAQQFPDLHSELNLSSLELGDSALYFCASSPGTNTEAFFGQGTRLTVV.

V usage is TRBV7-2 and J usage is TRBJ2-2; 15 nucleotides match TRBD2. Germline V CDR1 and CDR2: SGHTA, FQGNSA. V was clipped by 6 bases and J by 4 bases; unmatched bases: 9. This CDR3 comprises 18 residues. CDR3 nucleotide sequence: TGTGCCAGCAGTTTCACCGGGACTAGCGGGGGGCGCACCGGGGAGCTGTTTTTT. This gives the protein CASSFTGTSGGRTGELFF.

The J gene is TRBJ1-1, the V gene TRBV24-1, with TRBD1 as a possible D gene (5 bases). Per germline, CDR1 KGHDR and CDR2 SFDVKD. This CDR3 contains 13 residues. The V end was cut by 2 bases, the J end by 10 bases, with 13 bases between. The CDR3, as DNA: TGTGCCACCAGTGATTGGACATCTGGCAGAGCTTTCTTT. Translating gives CATSDWTSGRAFF.

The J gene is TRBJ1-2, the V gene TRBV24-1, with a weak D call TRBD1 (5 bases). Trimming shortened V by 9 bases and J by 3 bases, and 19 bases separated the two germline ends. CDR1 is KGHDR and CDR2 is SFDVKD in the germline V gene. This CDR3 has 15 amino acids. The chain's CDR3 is CATFGYQLGDYGYTF. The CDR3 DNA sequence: TGTGCCACCTTCGGCTATCAGCTGGGGGACTATGGCTACACCTTC.

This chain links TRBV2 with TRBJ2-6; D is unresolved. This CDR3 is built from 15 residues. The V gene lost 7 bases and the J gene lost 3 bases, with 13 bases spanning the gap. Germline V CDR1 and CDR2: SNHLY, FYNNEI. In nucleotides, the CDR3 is TGTGCCAGCATGATAGGGCAAGGTGGGGCCAACGTCCTGACTTTC. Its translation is CASMIGQGGANVLTF.

In DNA, the CDR3 is TGTGCCACCCGGGGGGCCGCAGATACGCAGTATTTT. This codes for CATRGAADTQYF. V is TRBV24-1 and J is TRBJ2-3, with D perhaps matching TRBD2 (7 bases). The germline V and J ends were trimmed by 9 bases and 4 bases, with 10 bases remaining between them. Germline CDR1 reads KGHDR; CDR2 reads SFDVKD. CDR3 length: 12 residues.

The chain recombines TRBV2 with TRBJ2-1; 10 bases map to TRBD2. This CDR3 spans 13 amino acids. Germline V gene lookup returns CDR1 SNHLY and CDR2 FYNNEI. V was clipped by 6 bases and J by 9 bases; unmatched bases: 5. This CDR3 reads CASRTLAGAEQFF. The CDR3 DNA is TGTGCCAGCAGGACCCTAGCGGGAGCTGAGCAGTTCTTC.

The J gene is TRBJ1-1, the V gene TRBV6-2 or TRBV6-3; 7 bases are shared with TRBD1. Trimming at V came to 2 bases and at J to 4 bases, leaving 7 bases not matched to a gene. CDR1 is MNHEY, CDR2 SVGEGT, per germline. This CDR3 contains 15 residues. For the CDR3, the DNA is TGTGCCAGCAGTTACGAGACAGGGCTGAGCACTGAAGCTTTCTTT. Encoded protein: CASSYETGLSTEAFF.

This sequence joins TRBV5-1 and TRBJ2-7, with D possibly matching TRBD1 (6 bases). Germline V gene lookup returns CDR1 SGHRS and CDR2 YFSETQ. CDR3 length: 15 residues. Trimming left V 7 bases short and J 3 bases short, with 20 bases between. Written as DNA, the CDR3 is TGCGCCAGCTCTCGACTCCAGGGGTTGGACTACGAGCAGTACTTC. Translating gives CASSRLQGLDYEQYF.

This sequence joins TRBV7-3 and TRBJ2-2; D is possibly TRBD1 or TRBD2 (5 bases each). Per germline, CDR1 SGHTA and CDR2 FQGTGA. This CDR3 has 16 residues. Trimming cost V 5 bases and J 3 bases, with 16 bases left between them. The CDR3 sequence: CASSLDWGPDTGELFF. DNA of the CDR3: TGTGCCAGCAGCCTAGACTGGGGACCAGACACCGGGGAGCTGTTTTTT.

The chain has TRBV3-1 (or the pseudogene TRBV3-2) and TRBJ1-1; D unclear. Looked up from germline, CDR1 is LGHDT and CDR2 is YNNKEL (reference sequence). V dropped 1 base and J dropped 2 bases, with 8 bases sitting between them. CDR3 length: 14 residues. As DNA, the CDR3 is TGTGCCAGCAGCCAAGTGCAGATAAACACTGAAGCTTTCTTT. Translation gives CASSQVQINTEAFF.

The CDR3 sequence: CASSHSQRYEQYV. The DNA of the CDR3 is TGTGCCAGCTCCCATTCCCAGCGCTACGAGCAGTACGTC. The chain couples TRBV18 to TRBJ2-7, with D uncertain. The germline V gene has CDR1 KGHSH and CDR2 LQKENI. The CDR3 extends over 13 amino acids. With 6 bases removed from V and 3 bases from J, the gap between germline ends came to 12 bases.

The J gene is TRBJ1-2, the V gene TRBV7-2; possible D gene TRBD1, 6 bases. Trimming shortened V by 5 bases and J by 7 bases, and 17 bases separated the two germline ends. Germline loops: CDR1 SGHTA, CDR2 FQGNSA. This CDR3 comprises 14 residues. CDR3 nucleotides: TGTGCCAGCAGCCCCGACACGCGGGGGCTTGGCTACACCTTC. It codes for CASSPDTRGLGYTF.

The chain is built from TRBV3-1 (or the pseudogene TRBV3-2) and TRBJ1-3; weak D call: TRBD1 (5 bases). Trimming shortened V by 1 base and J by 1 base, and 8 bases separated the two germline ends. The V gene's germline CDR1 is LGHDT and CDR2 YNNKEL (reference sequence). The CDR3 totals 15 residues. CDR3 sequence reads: CASSQGTSSGNTIYF. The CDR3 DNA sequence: TGTGCCAGCAGCCAAGGGACAAGTTCTGGAAACACCATATATTTT.

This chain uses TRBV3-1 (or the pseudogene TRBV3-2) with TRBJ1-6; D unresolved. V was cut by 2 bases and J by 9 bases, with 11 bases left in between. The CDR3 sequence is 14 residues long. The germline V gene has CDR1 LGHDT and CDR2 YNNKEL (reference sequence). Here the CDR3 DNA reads TGTGCCAGCAGCCAACCAGGAATCGGTTCACCCCTCCACTTT. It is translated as CASSQPGIGSPLHF.

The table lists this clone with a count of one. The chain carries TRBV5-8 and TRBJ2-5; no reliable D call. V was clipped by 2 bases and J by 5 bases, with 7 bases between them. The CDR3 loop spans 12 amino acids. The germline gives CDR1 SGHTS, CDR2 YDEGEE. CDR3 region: CASSFLRETQYF. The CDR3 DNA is TGTGCCAGCAGCTTTTTGCGGGAGACCCAGTACTTC.

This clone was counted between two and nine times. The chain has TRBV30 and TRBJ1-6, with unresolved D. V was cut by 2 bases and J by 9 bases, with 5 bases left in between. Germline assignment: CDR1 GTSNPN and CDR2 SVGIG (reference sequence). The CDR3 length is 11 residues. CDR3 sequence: CAWSISSPLHF. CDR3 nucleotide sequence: TGTGCCTGGAGTATCTCTTCACCCCTCCACTTT.

CDR3 coding DNA: TGTGCCAGCAGCTTAGGGACTGGATACTACGAGCAGTACTTC. It yields the protein CASSLGTGYYEQYF. The V call is TRBV13, the J call TRBJ2-7; no definite D call. The CDR3 covers 14 residues. The germline CDR1 and CDR2 sequences are PRHDT and FYEKMQ (reference sequence). Between the trimmed V and J ends, which lost 0 bases and 3 bases, there was a span of 9 bases.

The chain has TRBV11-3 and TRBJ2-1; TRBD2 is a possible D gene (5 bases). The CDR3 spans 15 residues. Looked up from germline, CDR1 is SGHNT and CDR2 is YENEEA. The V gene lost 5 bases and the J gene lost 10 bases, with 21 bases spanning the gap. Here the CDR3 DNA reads TGTGCCAGCAGCCGCGGCAGCGGAGCAGGATCCGAGCAGTTCTTC. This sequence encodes CASSRGSGAGSEQFF.

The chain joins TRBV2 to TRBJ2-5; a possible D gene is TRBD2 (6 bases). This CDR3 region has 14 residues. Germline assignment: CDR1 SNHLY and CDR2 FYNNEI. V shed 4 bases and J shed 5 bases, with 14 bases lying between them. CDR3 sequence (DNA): TGTGCCAGCAGTGCTGGGTGGGGGAGGGAGACCCAGTACTTC. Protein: CASSAGWGRETQYF. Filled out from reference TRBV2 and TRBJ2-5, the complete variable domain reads EPEVTQTPSHQVTQMGQEVILRCVPISNHLYFYWYRQILGQKVEFLVSFYNNEISEKSEIFDDQFSVERPDGSNFTLKIRSTKLEDSAMYFCASSAGWGRETQYFGPGTRLLVL.

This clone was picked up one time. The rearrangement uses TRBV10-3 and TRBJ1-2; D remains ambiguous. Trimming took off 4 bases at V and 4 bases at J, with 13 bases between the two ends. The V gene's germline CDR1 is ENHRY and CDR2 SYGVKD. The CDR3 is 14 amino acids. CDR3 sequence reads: CAISGVVGFYGYTF. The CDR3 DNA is TGTGCCATCAGTGGTGTAGTCGGGTTCTATGGCTACACCTTC.

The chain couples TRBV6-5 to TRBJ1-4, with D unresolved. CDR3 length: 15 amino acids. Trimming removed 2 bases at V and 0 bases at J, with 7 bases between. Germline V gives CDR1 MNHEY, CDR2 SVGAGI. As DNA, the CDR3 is TGTGCCAGCAGTTACGATCTTGCAACTAATGAAAAACTGTTTTTT. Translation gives CASSYDLATNEKLFF.

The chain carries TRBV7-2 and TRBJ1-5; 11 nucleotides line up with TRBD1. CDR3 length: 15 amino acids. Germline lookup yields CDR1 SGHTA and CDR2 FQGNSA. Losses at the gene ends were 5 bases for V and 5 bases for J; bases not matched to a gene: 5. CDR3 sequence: CASSPGTGGDQPQHF. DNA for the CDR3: TGTGCCAGCAGCCCCGGGACAGGGGGTGATCAGCCCCAGCATTTT.

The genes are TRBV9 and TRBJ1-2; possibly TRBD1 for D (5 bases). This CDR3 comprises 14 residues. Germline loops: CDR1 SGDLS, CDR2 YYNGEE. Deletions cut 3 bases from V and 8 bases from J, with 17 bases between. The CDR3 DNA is TGTGCCAGCAGCGCAGGACATCTGTCTCGGGGCTACACCTTC. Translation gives CASSAGHLSRGYTF.

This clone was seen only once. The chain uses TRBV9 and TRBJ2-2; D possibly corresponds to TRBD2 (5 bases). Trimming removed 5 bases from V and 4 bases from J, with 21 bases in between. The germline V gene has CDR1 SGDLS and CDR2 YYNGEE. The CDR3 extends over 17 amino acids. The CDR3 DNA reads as TGTGCCAGCAGAGAGGGAGACTACTTAGGCATCACCGGGGAGCTGTTTTTT. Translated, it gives CASREGDYLGITGELFF. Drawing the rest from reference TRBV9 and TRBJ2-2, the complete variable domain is DSGVTQTPKHLITATGQRVTLRCSPRSGDLSVYWYQQSLDQGLQFLIQYYNGEERAKGNILERFSAQQFPDLHSELNLSSLELGDSALYFCASREGDYLGITGELFFGEGSRLTVL.

CDR3 sequence (DNA): TGCGCCAGCAGCCCGGACTCGGGGGCTAGCGGGAGCCGAGGAGCCAAAAACATTCAGTACTTC. It translates to CASSPDSGASGSRGAKNIQYF. The chain uses TRBV4-3 and TRBJ2-4, with 10 positions matching TRBD2. V lost 4 bases and J lost 0; bases outside the gene matches: 18. Germline CDR1 and CDR2: LGHNA and YSLEER. CDR3 length equals 21 residues.